The rows below give T cell receptor beta chains drawn from one sample of a study of cytomegalovirus exposure and HLA in healthy donors. Using immunoSEQ multiplex PCR, the repertoire was profiled, and TCRdb retains in-frame clones only, with some absent. Of 150,000 to 200,000 clones in the sample, approximately 88% are singletons; the top ten hold 1.5%. Sequenced sample: PBMCs. The receptors were sampled from a woman under 30 in good health and CMV-seronegative. CDR3s include the opening cysteine and the closing phenylalanine or tryptophan. D genes are given only for firm matches. Expanded clones are given a class, and other clones once, few, many or no size at all.

J | size | V | D | CDR3 | DNA
TRBJ1-1 | NA | TRBV6-1 | TRBD1 | CASRPNRGLAFF | TGTGCCAGCAGACCCAACAGGGGGCTGGCTTTCTTT
TRBJ2-1 | NA | TRBV10-2 | TRBD2 | CASSEIGGGLQFF | TGCGCCAGCAGTGAGATCGGCGGGGGGCTGCAGTTCTTC
TRBJ2-7 | NA | TRBV7-2 | TRBD1 | CASSLGTGIGYEQYF | TGTGCCAGCAGCTTAGGGACAGGGATCGGCTACGAGCAGTACTTC
TRBJ2-7 | NA | TRBV5-6 | NA | CASSLVAGAYEQYF | TGTGCCAGCAGCTTGGTCGCAGGGGCCTACGAGCAGTACTTC
TRBJ2-7 | few | TRBV5-1 | NA | CASSLDWGRGGKQYF | TGCGCCAGCAGCTTGGATTGGGGCCGGGGAGGCAAGCAGTACTTC
TRBJ2-3 | NA | TRBV5-1 | NA | CASRPSGRGSTDTQYF | TGCGCCAGCAGACCAAGCGGACGGGGGAGCACAGATACGCAGTATTTT
TRBJ1-1 | once | TRBV5-6 | TRBD1 | CASSYRGLQHTEAFF | TGTGCCAGCAGTTACAGGGGGCTTCAGCACACTGAAGCTTTCTTT
TRBJ2-7 | NA | TRBV7-2 | TRBD2 | CASSPRSARGGPYEQYF | TGTGCCAGCAGCCCCCGAAGCGCGCGGGGGGGTCCCTACGAGCAGTACTTC
TRBJ2-7 | NA | TRBV11-2 | TRBD1 | CASSLGGTGIYEQYF | TGTGCCAGCAGCTTAGGCGGGACAGGGATTTACGAGCAGTACTTC
TRBJ2-7 | NA | TRBV7-2 | TRBD2 | CASSLEPSGNYEQYF | TGTGCCAGCAGCTTAGAGCCTAGCGGGAACTACGAGCAGTACTTC
TRBJ2-3 | NA | TRBV18 | NA | CASSRGAGSTDTQYF | TGTGCCAGCTCACGCGGGGCTGGGTCCACAGATACGCAGTATTTT
TRBJ1-2 | once | TRBV6-1 | NA | CASSRGTDYGYTF | TGTGCCAGCAGCCGCGGGACGGACTATGGCTACACCTTC
TRBJ2-6 | NA | TRBV19 | NA | CASSIAGANGLTF | TGTGCCAGTAGTATCGCTGGGGCCAACGGCCTGACTTTC
TRBJ2-3 | few | TRBV7-6 | NA | CASSFRDTQYF | TGTGCCAGCAGCTTCAGAGATACGCAGTATTTT
TRBJ2-7 | NA | TRBV4-2 | NA | CASSQGDRLMSGSYEQYF | TGTGCCAGCAGCCAAGGAGACAGGTTAATGTCTGGTTCCTACGAGCAGTACTTC
TRBJ1-5 | NA | TRBV7-2 | NA | CASSLTSNQPQHF | TGTGCCAGCAGCTTAACAAGCAATCAGCCCCAGCATTTT
TRBJ1-2 | few | TRBV6-5 | TRBD1 | CASTVDRGQSGYTF | TGTGCCAGCACCGTAGACAGGGGGCAATCTGGCTACACCTTC
TRBJ1-1 | once | TRBV5-6 | NA | CASSYRGTVNTEAFF | TGTGCCAGCAGCTACCGCGGGACGGTGAACACTGAAGCTTTCTTT
TRBJ1-2 | NA | TRBV6-6 | NA | CATSMGLTYGYTF | TGTGCCACCAGTATGGGCCTCACTTATGGCTACACCTTC
TRBJ1-2 | NA | TRBV18 | NA | CASSPRTDNYGYTF | TGTGCCAGCTCACCCCGGACAGACAACTATGGCTACACCTTC
TRBJ1-4 | NA | TRBV4-1 | TRBD1 | CASSLTGTGTLATNEKLFF | TGCGCCAGCAGCCTGACCGGGACAGGGACCCTCGCAACTAATGAAAAACTGTTTTTT
TRBJ1-2 | few | TRBV25-1 | NA | CASRDAPQGGYTF | TGTGCCAGCAGAGACGCTCCCCAGGGGGGCTACACCTTC
TRBJ2-7 | NA | TRBV5-1 | NA | CASSLVALPLYEQYF | TGCGCCAGCAGCTTAGTAGCGCTGCCCCTCTACGAGCAGTACTTC
TRBJ1-1 | few | TRBV30 | NA | CGWSVPLDVWPGRELLNTDAFF | TGTGGCTGGAGTGTGCCTCTCGACGTGTGGCCGGGGCGGGAACTCTTGAACACTGACGCTTTCTTT
TRBJ1-1 | few | TRBV6-6 | NA | CASSYKGTEAFF | TGTGCCAGCAGTTACAAGGGGACTGAAGCTTTCTTT
TRBJ2-5 | NA | TRBV9 | TRBD2 | CASSPSLAASGETQYF | TGTGCCAGCAGCCCGTCACTAGCGGCCTCGGGGGAGACCCAGTACTTC
TRBJ2-7 | NA | TRBV18 | NA | CASSADYEQYF | TGTGCCAGCTCAGCAGACTACGAGCAGTACTTC
TRBJ1-2 | NA | TRBV6-1 | NA | CASSESGYGYTF | TGTGCCAGCAGTGAATCGGGCTATGGCTACACCTTC
TRBJ1-5 | NA | TRBV29-1 | NA | CSVRWGSNQPQHF | TGCAGCGTTAGGTGGGGCAGCAATCAGCCCCAGCATTTT
TRBJ1-2 | NA | TRBV5-8 | NA | CASSFRASGYTF | TGTGCCAGCAGCTTCAGGGCTAGTGGCTACACCTTC
TRBJ1-1 | NA | TRBV5-1 | TRBD1 | CASSSEGGYTEAFF | TGCGCCAGCAGCTCGGAAGGGGGCTACACTGAAGCTTTCTTT
TRBJ2-1 | once | TRBV11-3 | TRBD2 | CASSLVGLAGGNEQFF | TGTGCCAGCAGCTTAGTCGGACTAGCGGGGGGAAATGAGCAGTTCTTC
TRBJ2-5 | NA | TRBV18 | TRBD1 | CASSLGTGETQYF | TGTGCCAGCTCACTCGGGACAGGAGAGACCCAGTACTTC
TRBJ2-7 | NA | TRBV19 | NA | CASSSGTLALSYEQYF | TGTGCCAGTAGTTCCGGGACACTCGCCCTCTCCTACGAGCAGTACTTC
TRBJ1-2 | NA | TRBV7-8 | TRBD1 | CASSPQGVDGYTF | TGTGCCAGCAGCCCCCAGGGGGTCGATGGCTACACCTTC
TRBJ2-3 | NA | TRBV28 | TRBD2 | CASSSLAGVTDTQYF | TGTGCCAGCAGTTCCCTAGCGGGGGTAACAGATACGCAGTATTTT
TRBJ1-1 | NA | TRBV6-5 | NA | CASSYSGQGNTEAFF | TGTGCCAGCAGTTACTCTGGGCAGGGTAACACTGAAGCTTTCTTT
TRBJ1-1 | few | TRBV19 | NA | CASSIRQNTEAFF | TGTGCCAGTAGTATCAGACAGAACACTGAAGCTTTCTTT
TRBJ1-1 | once | TRBV16 | TRBD1 | CASSHRTGANTEAFF | TGTGCCAGCAGCCATCGGACAGGGGCGAACACTGAAGCTTTCTTT
TRBJ2-7 | NA | TRBV6-1 | TRBD2 | CASSELAGAPTYEQYF | TGTGCCAGCAGTGAACTAGCGGGGGCTCCAACCTACGAGCAGTACTTC
TRBJ1-1 | NA | TRBV2 | NA | CARQGMGNTEAFF | TGTGCCAGGCAGGGGATGGGGAACACTGAAGCTTTCTTT
TRBJ1-3 | few | TRBV5-1 | TRBD1 | CASRQTGHSGNTIYF | TGCGCCAGCAGGCAGACAGGGCACTCTGGAAACACCATATATTTT
TRBJ2-6 | NA | TRBV19 | NA | CASSEGLLGANVLTF | TGTGCCAGTAGCGAGGGACTCCTCGGGGCCAACGTCCTGACTTTC
TRBJ1-5 | NA | TRBV30 | NA | CAWSLQTLRQTQPQHF | TGTGCCTGGAGCCTACAAACTCTCAGACAGACTCAGCCCCAGCATTTT
TRBJ2-5 | NA | TRBV2 | NA | CASSLQTGQETQYF | TGTGCCAGCAGCCTCCAGACTGGACAAGAGACCCAGTACTTC
TRBJ2-7 | NA | TRBV9 | TRBD2 | CASSPFGGGALDEQYF | TGTGCCAGCAGCCCGTTTGGCGGGGGGGCTCTCGACGAGCAGTACTTC